This TCR beta chain was profiled in a study of T cells in tumors after PD-1 blockade. About the study: Prior checkpoint blockade, systemic immunosuppressant use, or anti-cancer therapy within 4 weeks excluded patients. Each patient got pembrolizumab 200 mg every 3 weeks or cemiplimab 350 mg every 2 weeks.

Study-level findings and limits: Some novel exhausted tumor clones appeared in pre-treatment blood, suggesting peripheral recruitment.

The CDR3 is 14 amino acids. Per the germline V gene, CDR1 is LGHDT and CDR2 is YNNKEL (reference sequence). V was pared by 2 bases and J by 3 bases, with 2 bases of the junction left unmatched. Generated by immunoSEQ multiplex PCR, the TCRdb table keeps only in-frame clones and is missing some. The table lists about 59,000 clones, 80% of them singletons. Concerning this clone: Its matching antigen is unknown.

V is TRBV3-1 (or the pseudogene TRBV3-2) and J is TRBJ1-2; 8 bases match TRBD1. Specimen: PBMCs, collected before anti-PD-1 treatment. This sequence was found in a human donor with basal cell carcinoma. The CDR3 spells CASSQYRGYYGYTF. As DNA, the CDR3 is TGTGCCAGCAGCCAATACAGGGGGTACTATGGCTACACCTTC.